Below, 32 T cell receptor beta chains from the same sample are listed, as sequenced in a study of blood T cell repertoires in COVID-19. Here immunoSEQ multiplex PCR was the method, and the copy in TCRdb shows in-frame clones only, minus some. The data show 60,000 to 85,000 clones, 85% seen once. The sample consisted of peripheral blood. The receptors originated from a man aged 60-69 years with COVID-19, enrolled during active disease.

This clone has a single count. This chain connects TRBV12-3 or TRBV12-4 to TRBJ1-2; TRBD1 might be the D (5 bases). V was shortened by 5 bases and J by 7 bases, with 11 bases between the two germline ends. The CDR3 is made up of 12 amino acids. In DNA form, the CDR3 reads TGTGCCAGCAGTCCCCAGGGCTTTGGCTACACCTTC. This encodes CASSPQGFGYTF.

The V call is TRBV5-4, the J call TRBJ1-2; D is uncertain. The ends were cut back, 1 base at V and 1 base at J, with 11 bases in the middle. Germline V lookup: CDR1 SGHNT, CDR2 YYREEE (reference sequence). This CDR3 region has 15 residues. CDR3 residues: CASSLQAGFNYGYTF. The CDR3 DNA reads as TGTGCCAGCAGCTTGCAGGCAGGATTTAACTATGGCTACACCTTC.

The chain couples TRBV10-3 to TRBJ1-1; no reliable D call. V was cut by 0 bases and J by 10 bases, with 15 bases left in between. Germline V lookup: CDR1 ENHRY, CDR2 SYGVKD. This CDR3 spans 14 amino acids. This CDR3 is CAISESEGTERAFF. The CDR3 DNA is TGTGCCATCAGTGAGTCGGAAGGCACAGAGAGAGCTTTCTTT.

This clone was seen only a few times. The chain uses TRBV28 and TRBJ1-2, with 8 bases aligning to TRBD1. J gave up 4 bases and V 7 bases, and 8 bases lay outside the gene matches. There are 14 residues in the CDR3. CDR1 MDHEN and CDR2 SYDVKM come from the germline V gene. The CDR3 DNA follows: TGTGCCAGCATCCTGGACAGGGTGTCCTATGGCTACACCTTC. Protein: CASILDRVSYGYTF.

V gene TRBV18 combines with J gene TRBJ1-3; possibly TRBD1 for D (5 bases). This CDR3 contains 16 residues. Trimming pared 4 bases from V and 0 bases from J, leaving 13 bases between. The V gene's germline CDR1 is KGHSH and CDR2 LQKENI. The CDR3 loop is CASSLPIDSSGNTIYF. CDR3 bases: TGTGCCAGCTCACTTCCGATAGACAGCTCTGGAAACACCATATATTTT.

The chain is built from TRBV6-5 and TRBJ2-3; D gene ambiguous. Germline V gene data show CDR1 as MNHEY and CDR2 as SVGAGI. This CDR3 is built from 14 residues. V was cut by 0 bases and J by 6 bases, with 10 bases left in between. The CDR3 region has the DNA TGTGCCAGCAGTTACTCTCCCGGTCGCGATACGCAGTATTTT. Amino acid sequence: CASSYSPGRDTQYF.

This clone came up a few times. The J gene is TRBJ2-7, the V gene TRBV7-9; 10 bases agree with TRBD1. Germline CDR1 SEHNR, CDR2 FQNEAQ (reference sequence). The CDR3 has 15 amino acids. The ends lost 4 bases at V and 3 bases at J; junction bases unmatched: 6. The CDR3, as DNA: TGTGCCAGCAGCTCAAGCGGGACAGGGGACTACGAGCAGTACTTC. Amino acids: CASSSSGTGDYEQYF.

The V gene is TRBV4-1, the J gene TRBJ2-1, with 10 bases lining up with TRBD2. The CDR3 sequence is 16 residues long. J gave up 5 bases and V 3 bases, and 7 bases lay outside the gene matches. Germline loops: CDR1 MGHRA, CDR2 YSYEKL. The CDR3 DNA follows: TGCGCCAGCAGCCATAAGGGACTAGCGTATGACAATGAGCAGTTCTTC. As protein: CASSHKGLAYDNEQFF.

CDR3 region: CASTDQGQRTNGYTF. CDR3 nucleotide sequence: TGTGCCAGCACTGACCAAGGACAGAGAACTAATGGCTACACCTTC. The chain recombines TRBV6-1 with TRBJ1-2; the D gene is possibly TRBD1 (6 bases). The CDR3 length is 15 residues. The V and J ends lost 7 bases and 6 bases respectively, with 21 bases between them. The germline V gene has CDR1 MNHNS and CDR2 SASEGT.

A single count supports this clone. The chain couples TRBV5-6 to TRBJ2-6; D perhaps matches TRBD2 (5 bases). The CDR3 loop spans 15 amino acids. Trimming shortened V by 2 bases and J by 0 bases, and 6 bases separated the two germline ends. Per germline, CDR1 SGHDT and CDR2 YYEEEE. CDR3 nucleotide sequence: TGTGCCAGCAGCTTCGGGATCTCTGGGGCCAACGTCCTGACTTTC. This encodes CASSFGISGANVLTF. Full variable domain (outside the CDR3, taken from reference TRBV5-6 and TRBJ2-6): DAGVTQSPTHLIKTRGQQVTLRCSPKSGHDTVSWYQQALGQGPQFIFQYYEEEERQRGNFPDRFSGHQFPNYSSELNVNALLLGDSALYLCASSFGISGANVLTFGAGSRLTVL.

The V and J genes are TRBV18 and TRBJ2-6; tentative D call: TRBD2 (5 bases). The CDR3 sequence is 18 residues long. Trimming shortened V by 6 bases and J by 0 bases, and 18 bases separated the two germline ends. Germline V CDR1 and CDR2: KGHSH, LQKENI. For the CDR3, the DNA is TGTGCCAGCTCCCAGTCGGGGATCAAGGGCTCTGGGGCCAACGTCCTGACTTTC. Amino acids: CASSQSGIKGSGANVLTF.

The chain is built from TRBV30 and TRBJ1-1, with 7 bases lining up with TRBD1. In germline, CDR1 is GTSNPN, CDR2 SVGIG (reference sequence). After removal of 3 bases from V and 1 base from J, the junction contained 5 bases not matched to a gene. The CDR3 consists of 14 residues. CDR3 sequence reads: CAWRMAGGNTEAFF. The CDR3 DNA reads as TGTGCCTGGAGGATGGCAGGGGGGAACACTGAAGCTTTCTTT. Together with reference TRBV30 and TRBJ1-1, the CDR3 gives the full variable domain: SQTIHQWPATLVQPVGSPLSLECTVEGTSNPNLYWYRQAAGRGLQLLFYSVGIGQISSEVPQNLSASRPQDRQFILSSKKLLLSDSGFYLCAWRMAGGNTEAFFGQGTRLTVV.

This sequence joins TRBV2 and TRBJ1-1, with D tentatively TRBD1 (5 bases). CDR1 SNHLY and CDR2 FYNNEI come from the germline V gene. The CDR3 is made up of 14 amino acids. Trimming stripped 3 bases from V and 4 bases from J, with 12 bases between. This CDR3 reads CASSDDGRGTEAFF. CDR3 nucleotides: TGTGCCAGCAGTGATGACGGGAGGGGCACTGAAGCTTTCTTT.

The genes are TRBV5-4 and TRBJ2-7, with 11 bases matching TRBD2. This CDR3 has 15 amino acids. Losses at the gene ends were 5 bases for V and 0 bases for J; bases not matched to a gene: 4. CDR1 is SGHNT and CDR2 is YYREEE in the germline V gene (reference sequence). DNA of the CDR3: TGTGCCAGCAGGGGGGGACTAGCGGACTCCTACGAGCAGTACTTC. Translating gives CASRGGLADSYEQYF.

The CDR3 nucleotides read TGTGCCAGCAGCTTTTCAGGGCGCGGCTACACCTTC. Translated, it gives CASSFSGRGYTF. The V gene is TRBV5-6, the J gene TRBJ1-2, with D tentatively TRBD1 (5 bases). This CDR3 has 12 amino acids. V lost 2 bases, J lost 8 bases, and 10 bases lay in between. The germline V gene has CDR1 SGHDT and CDR2 YYEEEE.

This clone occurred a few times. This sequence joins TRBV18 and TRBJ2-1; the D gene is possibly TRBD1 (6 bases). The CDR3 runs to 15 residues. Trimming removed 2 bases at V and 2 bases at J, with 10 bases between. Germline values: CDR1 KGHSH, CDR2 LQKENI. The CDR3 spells CASSPSQGPYNEQFF. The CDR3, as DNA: TGTGCCAGCTCACCATCACAGGGCCCCTACAATGAGCAGTTCTTC.

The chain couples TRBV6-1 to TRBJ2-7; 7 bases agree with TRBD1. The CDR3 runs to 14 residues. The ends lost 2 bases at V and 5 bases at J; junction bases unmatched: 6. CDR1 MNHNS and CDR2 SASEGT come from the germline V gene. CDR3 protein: CASSEHKGADEQYF. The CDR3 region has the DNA TGTGCCAGCAGTGAACATAAGGGGGCGGACGAGCAGTACTTC.

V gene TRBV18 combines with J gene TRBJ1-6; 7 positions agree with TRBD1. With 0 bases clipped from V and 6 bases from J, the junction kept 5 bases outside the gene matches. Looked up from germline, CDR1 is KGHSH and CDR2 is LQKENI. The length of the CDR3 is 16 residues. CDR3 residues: CASSPPTGTVNSPLHF. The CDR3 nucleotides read TGTGCCAGCTCACCACCGACAGGGACAGTTAATTCACCCCTCCACTTT. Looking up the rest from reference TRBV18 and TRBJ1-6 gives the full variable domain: NAGVMQNPRHLVRRRGQEARLRCSPMKGHSHVYWYRQLPEEGLKFMVYLQKENIIDESGMPKERFSAEFPKEGPSILRIQQVVRGDSAAYFCASSPPTGTVNSPLHFGNGTRLTVT.

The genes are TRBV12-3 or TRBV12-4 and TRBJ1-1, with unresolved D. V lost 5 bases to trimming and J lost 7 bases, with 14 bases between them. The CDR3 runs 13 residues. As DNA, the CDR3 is TGTGCCAGCAGTCCCGCAATGGGCAATGAAGCTTTCTTT. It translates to CASSPAMGNEAFF.

Here the CDR3 reads CASSLEGVMNTEAFF. CDR3 DNA: TGTGCCAGCAGCTTAGAAGGGGTAATGAACACTGAAGCTTTCTTT. The chain is built from TRBV11-2 and TRBJ1-1; D might be TRBD1 (5 bases). The CDR3 consists of 15 residues. V gave up 0 bases and J gave up 0 bases, with 8 bases separating them. The germline V gene has CDR1 SGHAT and CDR2 FQNNGV.

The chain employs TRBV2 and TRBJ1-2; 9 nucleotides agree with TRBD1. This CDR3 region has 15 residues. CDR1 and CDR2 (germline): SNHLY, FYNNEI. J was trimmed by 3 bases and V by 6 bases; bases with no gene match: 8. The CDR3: CASRRQGGIHYGYTF. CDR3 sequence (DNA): TGTGCCAGCAGAAGACAGGGGGGTATCCACTATGGCTACACCTTC.

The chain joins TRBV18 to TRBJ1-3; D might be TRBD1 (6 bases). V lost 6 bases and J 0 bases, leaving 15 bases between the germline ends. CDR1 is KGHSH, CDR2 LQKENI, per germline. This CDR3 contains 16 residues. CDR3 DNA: TGTGCCAGCTCCCAAGATCAGGGGCACTCTGGAAACACCATATATTTT. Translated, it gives CASSQDQGHSGNTIYF.

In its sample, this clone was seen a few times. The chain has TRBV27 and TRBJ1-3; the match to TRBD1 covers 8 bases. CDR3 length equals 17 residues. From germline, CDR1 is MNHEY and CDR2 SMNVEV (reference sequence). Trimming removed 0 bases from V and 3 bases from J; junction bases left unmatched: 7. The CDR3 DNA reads TGTGCCAGCAGTTTATCCCAACAGGGGGGAGGTGGAAACACCATATATTTT. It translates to CASSLSQQGGGGNTIYF.

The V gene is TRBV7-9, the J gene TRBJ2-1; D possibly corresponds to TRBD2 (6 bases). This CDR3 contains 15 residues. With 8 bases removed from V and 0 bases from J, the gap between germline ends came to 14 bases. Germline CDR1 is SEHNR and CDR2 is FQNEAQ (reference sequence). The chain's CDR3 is CASAQEGSSYNEQFF. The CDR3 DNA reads TGTGCCAGCGCCCAGGAGGGAAGCTCCTACAATGAGCAGTTCTTC. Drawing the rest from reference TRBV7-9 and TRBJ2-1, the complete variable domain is DTGVSQNPRHKITKRGQNVTFRCDPISEHNRLYWYRQTLGQGPEFLTYFQNEAQLEKSRLLSDRFSAERPKGSFSTLEIQRTEQGDSAMYLCASAQEGSSYNEQFFGPGTRLTVL.

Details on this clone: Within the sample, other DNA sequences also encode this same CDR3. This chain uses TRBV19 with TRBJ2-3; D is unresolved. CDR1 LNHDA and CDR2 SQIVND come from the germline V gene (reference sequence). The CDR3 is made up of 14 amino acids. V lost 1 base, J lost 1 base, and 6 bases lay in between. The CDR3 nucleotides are TGTGCCAGTAGTATAGGCCAGGGCACAGATACGCAGTATTTT. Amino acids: CASSIGQGTDTQYF.

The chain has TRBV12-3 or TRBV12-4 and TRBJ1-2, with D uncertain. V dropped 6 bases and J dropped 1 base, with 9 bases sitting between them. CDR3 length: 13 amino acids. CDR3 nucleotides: TGTGCCAGCAGGAGGGCGGTTAACTATGGCTACACCTTC. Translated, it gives CASRRAVNYGYTF.

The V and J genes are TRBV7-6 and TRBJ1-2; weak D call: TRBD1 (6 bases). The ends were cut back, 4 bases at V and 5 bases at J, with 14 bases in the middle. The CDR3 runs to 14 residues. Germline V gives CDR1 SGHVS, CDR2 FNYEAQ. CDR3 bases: TGTGCCAGCAGCTCGACGACAGGAGCTTATGGCTACACCTTC. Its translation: CASSSTTGAYGYTF.

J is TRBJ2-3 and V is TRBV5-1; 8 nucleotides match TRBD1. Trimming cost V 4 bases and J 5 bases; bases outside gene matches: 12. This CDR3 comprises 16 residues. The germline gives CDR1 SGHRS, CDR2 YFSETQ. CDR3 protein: CASSPVGQGIGDTQYF. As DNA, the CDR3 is TGCGCCAGCAGCCCGGTAGGACAGGGAATCGGAGATACGCAGTATTTT.

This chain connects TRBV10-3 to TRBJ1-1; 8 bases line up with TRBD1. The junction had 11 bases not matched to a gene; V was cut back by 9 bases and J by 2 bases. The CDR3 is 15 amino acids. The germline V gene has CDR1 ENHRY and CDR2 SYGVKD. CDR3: CAIQRRGTGNTEAFF. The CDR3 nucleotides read TGTGCCATACAGCGCCGCGGGACAGGCAACACTGAAGCTTTCTTT.

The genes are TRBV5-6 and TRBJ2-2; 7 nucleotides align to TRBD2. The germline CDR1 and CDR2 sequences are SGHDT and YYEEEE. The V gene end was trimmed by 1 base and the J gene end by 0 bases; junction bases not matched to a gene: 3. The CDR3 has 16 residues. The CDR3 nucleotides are TGTGCCAGCAGCTTGATGGCGGGAGCGAACACCGGGGAGCTGTTTTTT. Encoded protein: CASSLMAGANTGELFF.

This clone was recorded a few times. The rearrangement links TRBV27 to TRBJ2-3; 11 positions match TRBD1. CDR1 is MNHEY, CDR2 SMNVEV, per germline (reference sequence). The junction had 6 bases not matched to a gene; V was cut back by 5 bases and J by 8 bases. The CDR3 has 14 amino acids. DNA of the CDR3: TGTGCCAGCAGTGCCGGGACAGGGGGAGTTACGCAGTATTTT. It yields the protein CASSAGTGGVTQYF.

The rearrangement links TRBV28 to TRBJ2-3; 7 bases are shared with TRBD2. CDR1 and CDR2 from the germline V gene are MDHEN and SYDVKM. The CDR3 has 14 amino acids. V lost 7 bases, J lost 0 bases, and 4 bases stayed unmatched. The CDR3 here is CASIPGGSTDTQYF. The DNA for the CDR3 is TGTGCCAGCATCCCGGGGGGAAGCACAGATACGCAGTATTTT.